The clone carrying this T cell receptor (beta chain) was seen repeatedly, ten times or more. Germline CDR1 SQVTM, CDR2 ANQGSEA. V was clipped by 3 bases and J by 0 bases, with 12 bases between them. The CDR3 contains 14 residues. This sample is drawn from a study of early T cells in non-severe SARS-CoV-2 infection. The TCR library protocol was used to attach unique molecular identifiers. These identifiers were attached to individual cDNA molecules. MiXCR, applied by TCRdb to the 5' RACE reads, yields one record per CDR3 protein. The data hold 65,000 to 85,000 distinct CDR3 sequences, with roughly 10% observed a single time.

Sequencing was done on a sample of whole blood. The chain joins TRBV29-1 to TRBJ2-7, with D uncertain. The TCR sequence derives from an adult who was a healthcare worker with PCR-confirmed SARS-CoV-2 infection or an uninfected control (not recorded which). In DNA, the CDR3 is TGCAGCGTTGAGTTACATTCGTCCTCCTACGAGCAGTACTTC. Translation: CSVELHSSSYEQYF.